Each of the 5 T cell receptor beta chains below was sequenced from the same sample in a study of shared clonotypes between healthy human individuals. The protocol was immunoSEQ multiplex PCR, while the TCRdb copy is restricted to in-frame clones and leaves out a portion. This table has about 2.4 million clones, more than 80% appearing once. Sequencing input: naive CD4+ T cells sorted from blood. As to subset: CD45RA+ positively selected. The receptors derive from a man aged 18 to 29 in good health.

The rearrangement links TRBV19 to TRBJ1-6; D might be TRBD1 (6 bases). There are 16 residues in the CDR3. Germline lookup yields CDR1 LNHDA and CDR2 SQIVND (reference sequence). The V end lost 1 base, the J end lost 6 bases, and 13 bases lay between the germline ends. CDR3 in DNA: TGTGCCAGTAGTATAGGGACAGCTGGAGTTAATTCACCCCTCCACTTT. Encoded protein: CASSIGTAGVNSPLHF.

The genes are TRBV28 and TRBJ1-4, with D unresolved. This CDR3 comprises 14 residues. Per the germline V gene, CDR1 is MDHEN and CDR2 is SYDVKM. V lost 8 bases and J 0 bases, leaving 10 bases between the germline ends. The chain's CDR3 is CASFGGPTNEKLFF. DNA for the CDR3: TGTGCCAGCTTTGGAGGGCCAACTAATGAAAAACTGTTTTTT.

The CDR3 loop reads CASSISGRSQNEQFF. CDR3 nucleotide sequence: TGTGCCAGCAGCATTAGCGGGAGAAGTCAGAATGAGCAGTTCTTC. The chain is built from TRBV11-2 and TRBJ2-1; 9 bases are shared with TRBD2. The CDR3 totals 15 residues. With V trimmed by 5 bases and J by 7 bases, 9 bases remained unmatched. Germline-derived CDR1 and CDR2 are SGHAT and FQNNGV.

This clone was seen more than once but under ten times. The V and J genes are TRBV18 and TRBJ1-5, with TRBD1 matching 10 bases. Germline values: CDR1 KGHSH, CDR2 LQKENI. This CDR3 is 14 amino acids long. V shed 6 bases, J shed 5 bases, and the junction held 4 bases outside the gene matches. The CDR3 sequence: CASSRDRGYQPQHF. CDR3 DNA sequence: TGTGCCAGCTCTCGGGACAGGGGTTATCAGCCCCAGCATTTT.

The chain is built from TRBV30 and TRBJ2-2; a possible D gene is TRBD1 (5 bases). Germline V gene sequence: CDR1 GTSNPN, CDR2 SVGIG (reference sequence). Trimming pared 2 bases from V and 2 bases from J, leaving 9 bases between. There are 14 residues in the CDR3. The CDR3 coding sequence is TGTGCCTGGAGTTGGCAGGGAAACACCGGGGAGCTGTTTTTT. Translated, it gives CAWSWQGNTGELFF.